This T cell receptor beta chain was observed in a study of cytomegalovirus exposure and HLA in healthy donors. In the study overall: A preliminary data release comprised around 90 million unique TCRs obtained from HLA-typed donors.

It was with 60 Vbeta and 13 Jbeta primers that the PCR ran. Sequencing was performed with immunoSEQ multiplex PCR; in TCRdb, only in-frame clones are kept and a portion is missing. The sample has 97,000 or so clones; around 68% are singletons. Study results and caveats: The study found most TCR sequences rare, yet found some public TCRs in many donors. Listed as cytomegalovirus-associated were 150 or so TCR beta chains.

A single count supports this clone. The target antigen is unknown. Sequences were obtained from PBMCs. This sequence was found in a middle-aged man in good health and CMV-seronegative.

DNA of the CDR3: TGCGCCAGCGGGACAGGGGATCGTTCACCCCTCCACTTT. It is translated as CASGTGDRSPLHF. The rearrangement joins TRBV5-1 to TRBJ1-6, with TRBD1 matching 10 bases. J lost 9 bases, V lost 7 bases, and 4 bases had no gene match. The CDR3 loop spans 13 amino acids. Germline lookup yields CDR1 SGHRS and CDR2 YFSETQ.